These 14 T cell receptor beta chains originate from one sample sequenced in a study of blood T cell repertoires in COVID-19. Repertoires were generated with immunoSEQ multiplex PCR, while TCRdb's copy carries only in-frame clones and drops some. This table holds 250,000 to 300,000 clones, 88% found once. The sequencing input was peripheral blood. The receptors here all came from a woman aged 25 to 39 with COVID-19, enrolled during active disease.

The V call is TRBV5-4, the J call TRBJ2-2; D possibly corresponds to TRBD2 (5 bases). V was trimmed by 8 bases and J by 1 base, leaving 12 bases between them. Germline V gene sequence: CDR1 SGHNT, CDR2 YYREEE (reference sequence). This CDR3 is built from 14 residues. In DNA form, the CDR3 reads TGTGCCAGTAAGGAGGCGGTGAACACCGGGGAGCTGTTTTTT. This translates into CASKEAVNTGELFF. The variable domain in full, completed from reference TRBV5-4 and TRBJ2-2, reads ETGVTQSPTHLIKTRGQQVTLRCSSQSGHNTVSWYQQALGQGPQFIFQYYREEENGRGNFPPRFSGLQFPNYSSELNVNALELDDSALYLCASKEAVNTGELFFGEGSRLTVL.

V and J are TRBV27 and TRBJ2-7; tentatively, D is TRBD1 (6 bases). V was trimmed by 5 bases and J by 2 bases, leaving 13 bases between them. The CDR3 loop spans 14 amino acids. Germline CDR1 MNHEY, CDR2 SMNVEV (reference sequence). The CDR3 DNA sequence: TGTGCCAGCAGTGCCCACACAGGGCCCTACGAGCAGTACTTC. Encoded protein: CASSAHTGPYEQYF.

The DNA of the CDR3 is TGTGCCAGCATCCTTTCGGGGGGCAATTCACCCCTCCACTTT. This translates into CASILSGGNSPLHF. V gene TRBV28 combines with J gene TRBJ1-6; perhaps TRBD1 as D (6 bases). The length of the CDR3 is 14 residues. Trimming left V 7 bases short and J 7 bases short, with 14 bases between. Per the germline V gene, CDR1 is MDHEN and CDR2 is SYDVKM.

The rearrangement uses TRBV30 and TRBJ1-4, with unresolved D. This CDR3 comprises 16 residues. The germline gives CDR1 GTSNPN, CDR2 SVGIG (reference sequence). V lost 3 bases to trimming and J lost 2 bases, with 16 bases between them. CDR3 in DNA: TGTGCCTGGAGATACCAATTCGGGAGCACTAATGAAAAACTGTTTTTT. This codes for CAWRYQFGSTNEKLFF.

This clone has only one observation. The V and J genes are TRBV19 and TRBJ2-5; 10 bases line up with TRBD2. The CDR3 consists of 15 residues. V dropped 6 bases and J dropped 1; count of bases not matched to a gene: 5. Germline CDR1 LNHDA, CDR2 SQIVND (reference sequence). CDR3 DNA: TGTGCCAGTAGCATGAGCGGGAGGGTCCAAGAGACCCAGTACTTC. Residues: CASSMSGRVQETQYF.

The chain has TRBV12-3 or TRBV12-4 and TRBJ2-7, with 9 bases identical to TRBD1. V shed 6 bases and J 3 bases; nucleotides not matched to a gene: 3. The CDR3 is 13 amino acids. The CDR3 loop is CASSRDRVYEQYF. The CDR3 DNA is TGTGCCAGCAGCCGGGACAGGGTCTACGAGCAGTACTTC.

The chain joins TRBV7-9 to TRBJ2-1, with D possibly matching TRBD2 (5 bases). The CDR3 sequence is 14 residues long. The V end lost 11 bases, the J end lost 0 bases, and 14 bases lay between the germline ends. CDR1 and CDR2 from the germline V gene are SEHNR and FQNEAQ (reference sequence). CDR3 sequence reads: CAGVGSSSYNEQFF. CDR3 in DNA: TGTGCCGGGGTGGGGAGTAGCTCCTACAATGAGCAGTTCTTC.

V gene TRBV4-2 combines with J gene TRBJ2-7; TRBD1 is a possible D gene (5 bases). Trimming left V 1 base short and J 1 base short, with 8 bases between. In germline, CDR1 is LGHNA, CDR2 YNFKEQ. The CDR3 runs 14 residues. The CDR3 coding sequence is TGTGCCAGCAGCCAAGGGGGCCAATCCTACGAGCAGTACTTC. It is translated as CASSQGGQSYEQYF.

The chain links TRBV18 to TRBJ2-7; tentative D call: TRBD1 (5 bases). V shed 6 bases and J shed 2 bases, with 8 bases lying between them. Per the germline V gene, CDR1 is KGHSH and CDR2 is LQKENI. The CDR3 contains 12 residues. For the CDR3, the DNA is TGTGCCAGCTCGACAGTAACCTACGAGCAGTACTTC. Its translation is CASSTVTYEQYF.

The chain links TRBV7-9 to TRBJ2-7; TRBD2 might be the D (6 bases). CDR3 length equals 14 residues. Germline CDR1 and CDR2: SEHNR and FQNEAQ (reference sequence). V lost 5 bases, J lost 2 bases, and 13 bases lay in between. CDR3 region: CASSPGGMTYEQYF. CDR3 nucleotides: TGTGCCAGCAGCCCAGGCGGGATGACCTACGAGCAGTACTTC.

The chain combines TRBV7-2 with TRBJ2-7; the D is unclear. Trimming removed 4 bases from V and 2 bases from J, with 6 bases in between. The CDR3 is 12 residues long. Per germline, CDR1 SGHTA and CDR2 FQGNSA. The CDR3 DNA is TGTGCCAGCAGCTCCGGAGCCTACGAGCAGTACTTC. This translates into CASSSGAYEQYF.

The chain uses TRBV10-1 and TRBJ2-1, with 9 nucleotides matching TRBD2. Germline V lookup: CDR1 WNHNN, CDR2 SYGVQD (reference sequence). This CDR3 is built from 15 residues. The ends lost 5 bases at V and 5 bases at J; junction bases unmatched: 7. CDR3 sequence: CASSYLAGRNNEQFF. Here the CDR3 DNA reads TGCGCCAGCAGTTACCTAGCGGGAAGGAACAATGAGCAGTTCTTC.

The count of this clone is one. The genes are TRBV11-2 and TRBJ2-1, with D possibly being TRBD2 (6 bases). Per germline, CDR1 SGHAT and CDR2 FQNNGV. V was shortened by 6 bases and J by 6 bases, with 15 bases between the two germline ends. This CDR3 comprises 14 residues. CDR3 bases: TGTGCCAGCAGACACGGGGAGGTTTTCAATGAGCAGTTCTTC. It codes for CASRHGEVFNEQFF.

The J gene is TRBJ2-7, the V gene TRBV28; maybe TRBD2 (6 bases). Germline CDR1 is MDHEN and CDR2 is SYDVKM. V lost 5 bases and J lost 5, with 10 bases in between. The CDR3 runs 12 residues. Here the CDR3 DNA reads TGTGCCAGCAGTCAGGACTACCACGAGCAGTACTTC. The encoded protein is CASSQDYHEQYF.